Below, one TCR beta chain is given with its context. Its antigen is undetermined. This sample was taken from a study of T cell responses to AZD1222 COVID-19 vaccine. Study-wide results and caveats: Nearly half of spike-specific TCRs reportedly target variant regions that are unmutated in the B.1.351 and B.1.1.7 variants. Repertoire sampling occurred only after the peak T cell response. Receipt of two AZD1222 doses was followed by a rise in Spike-specific TCR breadth and depth. The donor cohort was predominantly white British with a female majority, and clonal diversity may have been underestimated.

Profiled with immunoSEQ multiplex PCR; TCRdb holds only in-frame clones, not every one. The top ten hold around 14% of the sample, which has about 110,000 clones, roughly 90% seen once. V was cut by 2 bases and J by 0 bases, with 7 bases left in between. The CDR3 totals 14 residues. Germline V gene sequence: CDR1 KGHSH, CDR2 LQKENI. The chain uses TRBV18 and TRBJ1-1; unclear D gene. Material: peripheral blood, obtained 28 days after the second AZD1222 dose. The receptor was derived from an adult who received the AZD1222 COVID-19 vaccine. This CDR3 reads CASSPTTLNTEAFF. The CDR3, as DNA: TGTGCCAGCTCACCAACGACACTGAACACTGAAGCTTTCTTT.